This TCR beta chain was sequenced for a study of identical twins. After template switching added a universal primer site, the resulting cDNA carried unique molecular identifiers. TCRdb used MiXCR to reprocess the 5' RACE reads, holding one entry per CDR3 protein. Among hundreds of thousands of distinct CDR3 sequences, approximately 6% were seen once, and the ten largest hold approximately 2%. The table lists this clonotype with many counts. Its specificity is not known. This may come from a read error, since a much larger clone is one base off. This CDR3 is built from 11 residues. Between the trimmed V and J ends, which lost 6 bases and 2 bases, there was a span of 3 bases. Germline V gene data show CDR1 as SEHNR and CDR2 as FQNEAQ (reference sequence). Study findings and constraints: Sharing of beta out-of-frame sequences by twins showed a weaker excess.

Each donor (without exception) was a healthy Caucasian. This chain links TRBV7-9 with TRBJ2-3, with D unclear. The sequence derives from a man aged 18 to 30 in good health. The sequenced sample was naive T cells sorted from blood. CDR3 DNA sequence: TGTGCCAGCAGGCCCACAGATACGCAGTATTTT. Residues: CASRPTDTQYF.